This T cell receptor (beta chain) was recorded in a study of metastatic and nonmetastatic thyroid tumors. This clone was seen at least ten times. Germline loops: CDR1 SGHRS, CDR2 YFSETQ. J gave up 4 bases and V 2 bases, and 4 bases lay outside the gene matches. The CDR3 length is 15 residues. All patients were treatment-naive before thyroid surgery. TCRdb used MiXCR to call clones anew from the PCR reads. The sample carries 20,000 to 25,000 clones, approximately 16% recorded once. The TCR sequence derives from a female donor with papillary thyroid cancer or a benign thyroid nodule (not recorded which). Some clones in this sample may be carry-over from other donors' samples. J is TRBJ2-3 and V is TRBV5-1, with TRBD1 matching over 10 bases. The specimen was tumor tissue. The DNA for the CDR3 is TGCGCCAGCAGCTTACCGGGACAGGGGTCAGATACGCAGTATTTT. This translates into CASSLPGQGSDTQYF.